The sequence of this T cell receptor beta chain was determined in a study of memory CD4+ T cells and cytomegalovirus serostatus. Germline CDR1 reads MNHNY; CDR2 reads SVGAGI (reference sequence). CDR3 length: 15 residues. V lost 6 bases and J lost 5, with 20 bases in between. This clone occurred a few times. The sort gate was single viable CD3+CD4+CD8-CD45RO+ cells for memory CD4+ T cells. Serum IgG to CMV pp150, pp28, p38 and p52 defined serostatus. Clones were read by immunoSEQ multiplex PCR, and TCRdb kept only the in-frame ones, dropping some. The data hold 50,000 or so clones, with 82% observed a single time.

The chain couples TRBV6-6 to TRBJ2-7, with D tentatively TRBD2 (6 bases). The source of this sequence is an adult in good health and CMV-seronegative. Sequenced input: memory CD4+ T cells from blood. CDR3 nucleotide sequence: TGTGCCAGCAGCAACCCGTCAGGGAGGCGCCACGAGCAGTACTTC. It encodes CASSNPSGRRHEQYF.